The 28 T cell receptor beta chains below come from one sample, sequenced in a study of OX40 agonist ivuxolimab in advanced cancers. Sequencing used immunoSEQ multiplex PCR; TCRdb keeps in-frame clones, though not all of them. This table has around 61,000 clones, approximately 80% appearing once. The sample in question was CD4+ or CD8+ T cells sorted from blood, obtained in a trial of the OX40 agonist ivuxolimab. The receptors were sampled from an adult with an advanced solid tumor such as melanoma, head and neck, liver or kidney cancer.

This chain joins TRBV7-2 and TRBJ2-5, with D perhaps given as TRBD1 or TRBD2 (6 bases each). This CDR3 has 13 amino acids. The germline gives CDR1 SGHTA, CDR2 FQGNSA. Trimming removed 5 bases at V and 4 bases at J, with 11 bases between. CDR3 nucleotides: TGTGCCAGCAGCCCGGGGGCAGGAGAGACCCAGTACTTC. Its translation is CASSPGAGETQYF.

The genes are TRBV4-2 and TRBJ2-5; no clear D. CDR1 and CDR2 from the germline V gene are LGHNA and YNFKEQ. V dropped 3 bases and J dropped 3 bases, with 8 bases sitting between them. The CDR3 contains 13 residues. The CDR3 protein is CASSQLSEETQYF. For the CDR3, the DNA is TGTGCCAGCAGCCAGTTGTCAGAAGAGACCCAGTACTTC.

This clone came up once. The J gene is TRBJ2-1, the V gene TRBV4-1, with a weak D call TRBD2 (6 bases). The CDR3 covers 15 residues. Germline-derived CDR1 and CDR2 are MGHRA and YSYEKL. V gave up 5 bases and J gave up 2 bases, with 13 bases separating them. The CDR3 here is CASSSTWTTYNEQFF. The DNA of the CDR3 is TGCGCCAGCAGCTCGACCTGGACTACCTACAATGAGCAGTTCTTC.

V usage is TRBV19 and J usage is TRBJ2-5, with D perhaps TRBD1 (6 bases). Trimming left V 1 base short and J 3 bases short, with 15 bases between. The CDR3 contains 16 residues. Germline-derived CDR1 and CDR2 are LNHDA and SQIVND (reference sequence). CDR3 residues: CASSIGLGAGEETQYF. In nucleotides, the CDR3 is TGTGCCAGTAGTATAGGCCTAGGAGCAGGGGAAGAGACCCAGTACTTC.

The V and J genes are TRBV19 and TRBJ1-1; 9 bases line up with TRBD1. This CDR3 spans 15 amino acids. Germline CDR1 is LNHDA and CDR2 is SQIVND (reference sequence). Trimming took 5 bases from V and 1 from J; bases not matched to a gene: 5. The CDR3 spells CASSRQGGTNTEAFF. The CDR3 nucleotides are TGTGCCAGTAGTCGACAGGGGGGAACGAACACTGAAGCTTTCTTT.

This clone was observed once. The chain uses TRBV5-1 and TRBJ2-3, with 9 bases matching TRBD2. Per germline, CDR1 SGHRS and CDR2 YFSETQ. The V and J ends lost 0 bases and 6 bases, in that order; junction bases with no gene match: 11. The CDR3 runs to 17 residues. CDR3 in amino acids: CASSLVLAGGPQDTQYF. For the CDR3, the DNA is TGCGCCAGCAGCTTGGTACTGGCGGGAGGGCCGCAGGATACGCAGTATTTT.

This chain uses TRBV7-2 with TRBJ2-5, with no clear D. Per germline, CDR1 SGHTA and CDR2 FQGNSA. The CDR3 has 14 amino acids. V was pared by 5 bases and J by 5 bases, with 15 bases between. In DNA form, the CDR3 reads TGTGCCAGCAGCCTCTCGCGGAGCCTGGAGACCCAGTACTTC. As protein: CASSLSRSLETQYF.

This clone showed up just a few times. The V call is TRBV7-2, the J call TRBJ2-5; a possible D gene is TRBD1 (6 bases). The V end lost 5 bases, the J end lost 1 base, and 8 bases lay between the germline ends. This CDR3 contains 13 residues. Germline CDR1 is SGHTA and CDR2 is FQGNSA. The CDR3: CASSEQGQETQYF. The DNA for the CDR3 is TGTGCCAGCAGCGAACAGGGCCAAGAGACCCAGTACTTC.

The chain employs TRBV19 and TRBJ1-4, with unresolved D. V was trimmed by 0 bases and J by 1 base, leaving 9 bases between them. Germline values: CDR1 LNHDA, CDR2 SQIVND (reference sequence). The CDR3 totals 16 residues. The CDR3 coding sequence is TGTGCCAGTAGTATAGATGCCGGGAGAACTAATGAAAAACTGTTTTTT. The encoded protein is CASSIDAGRTNEKLFF.

For the CDR3, the DNA is TGTGCCAGCTCACCAGTTGAGGAGTCGGGTGAGCAGTACTTC. This gives the protein CASSPVEESGEQYF. This chain links TRBV18 with TRBJ2-7; D is uncertain. The germline gives CDR1 KGHSH, CDR2 LQKENI. Trimming removed 2 bases from V and 7 bases from J, with 15 bases in between. The CDR3 is 14 residues long.

The chain employs TRBV11-1 and TRBJ2-1, with 8 bases matching TRBD1. CDR3 size: 15 residues. Germline values: CDR1 SGHAT, CDR2 FQDESV (reference sequence). The V gene end was trimmed by 2 bases and the J gene end by 5 bases; junction bases not matched to a gene: 5. The DNA for the CDR3 is TGTGCCAGCAGCTTACAGTTGACAGGGGACAATGAGCAGTTCTTC. Residues: CASSLQLTGDNEQFF.

This chain uses TRBV7-3 with TRBJ1-1; D is ambiguous. CDR1 is SGHTA, CDR2 FQGTGA, per germline. This CDR3 is 13 amino acids long. The germline V and J ends were trimmed by 5 bases and 1 base, with 8 bases remaining between them. The CDR3 DNA reads as TGTGCCAGCAGCCCCGTGAGGAACACTGAAGCTTTCTTT. The encoded protein is CASSPVRNTEAFF.

The gene calls are TRBV7-9 and TRBJ1-2; D is unclear. V shed 0 bases and J shed 4 bases, with 3 bases lying between them. Germline lookup yields CDR1 SEHNR and CDR2 FQNEAQ (reference sequence). CDR3 length: 12 residues. CDR3: CASSLAGYGYTF. DNA for the CDR3: TGTGCCAGCAGCTTAGCGGGCTATGGCTACACCTTC.

The count of this clone is one. The chain uses TRBV5-1 and TRBJ1-1; D remains unclear. The CDR3 loop spans 15 amino acids. The V end lost 0 bases, the J end lost 1 base, and 10 bases lay between the germline ends. The germline gives CDR1 SGHRS, CDR2 YFSETQ. The CDR3 sequence: CASSLGAGANTEAFF. The DNA of the CDR3 is TGCGCCAGCAGCTTGGGGGCGGGCGCGAACACTGAAGCTTTCTTT.

This clone was observed a few times. This chain connects TRBV5-6 to TRBJ2-3, with D unclear. Germline CDR1 is SGHDT and CDR2 is YYEEEE. V dropped 5 bases and J dropped 8 bases, with 9 bases sitting between them. The CDR3 is made up of 11 amino acids. CDR3 coding DNA: TGTGCCAGCAGGTCTTTTGGTACGCAGTATTTT. As protein: CASRSFGTQYF.

The chain has TRBV7-2 and TRBJ1-1; 7 bases agree with TRBD1. V was clipped by 6 bases and J by 4 bases; unmatched bases: 8. The length of the CDR3 is 14 residues. Per germline, CDR1 SGHTA and CDR2 FQGNSA. CDR3 in amino acids: CASRDRRVGTEAFF. The CDR3 DNA is TGTGCCAGCAGGGACAGGAGGGTGGGCACTGAAGCTTTCTTT.

In its sample, this clone was seen a few times. The rearrangement uses TRBV4-1 and TRBJ1-4; a weak D match, TRBD1 (5 bases). The CDR3 runs 14 residues. The V end was cut by 1 base, the J end by 5 bases, with 8 bases between. Germline values: CDR1 MGHRA, CDR2 YSYEKL. This chain's CDR3 is CASSQGRGNEKLFF. CDR3 sequence (DNA): TGCGCCAGCAGCCAAGGGCGGGGCAATGAAAAACTGTTTTTT.

This sequence joins TRBV10-3 and TRBJ2-7; D is undetermined. V shed 6 bases and J shed 5 bases, with 14 bases lying between them. CDR3 length: 13 residues. Germline-derived CDR1 and CDR2 are ENHRY and SYGVKD. In DNA form, the CDR3 reads TGTGCCATCAGGATGGACGGGCCCCACGAGCAGTACTTC. Translation: CAIRMDGPHEQYF.

For the CDR3, the DNA is TGTGCCAGCAGCCCGGGACAGGGGAACACCGGGGAGCTGTTTTTT. Amino acid sequence: CASSPGQGNTGELFF. The chain uses TRBV11-1 and TRBJ2-2, with 9 bases fitting TRBD1. After removal of 5 bases from V and 1 base from J, the junction contained 2 bases not matched to a gene. Germline V gene data show CDR1 as SGHAT and CDR2 as FQDESV (reference sequence). CDR3 length equals 15 residues.

The chain is built from TRBV7-9 and TRBJ2-3; 10 nucleotides align to TRBD1. Per the germline V gene, CDR1 is SEHNR and CDR2 is FQNEAQ (reference sequence). The V and J ends lost 5 bases and 4 bases, in that order; junction bases with no gene match: 12. The CDR3 has 17 amino acids. CDR3 loop: CASSPFNRDRGPDTQYF. CDR3 bases: TGTGCCAGCAGCCCCTTCAACCGGGACAGGGGTCCAGATACGCAGTATTTT.

In DNA, the CDR3 is TGTGCCAGCAGCGTTACGGGACTAAGGGGAGGCAATGAGCAGTTCTTC. This codes for CASSVTGLRGGNEQFF. V usage is TRBV9 and J usage is TRBJ2-1; 7 nucleotides line up with TRBD2. Germline V CDR1 and CDR2: SGDLS, YYNGEE. J lost 6 bases, V lost 2 bases, and 11 bases had no gene match. The CDR3 totals 16 residues.

This clone was picked up one time. The chain joins TRBV9 to TRBJ1-6; D not certain. Trimming took 0 bases from V and 7 from J, leaving 14 bases between them. Germline values: CDR1 SGDLS, CDR2 YYNGEE. CDR3 length: 16 amino acids. The CDR3 nucleotides read TGTGCCAGCAGCGTAGGATTGGCGGGCAGCAATTCACCCCTCCACTTT. It codes for CASSVGLAGSNSPLHF.

V and J are TRBV27 and TRBJ2-7; 7 bases agree with TRBD2. Germline V gene sequence: CDR1 MNHEY, CDR2 SMNVEV (reference sequence). CDR3 length equals 17 residues. The V gene end was trimmed by 8 bases and the J gene end by 0 bases; junction bases not matched to a gene: 16. The DNA for the CDR3 is TGTGCCAGCGAACCAAGGGATCGGGGGGTTCCCTCCTACGAGCAGTACTTC. Its protein is CASEPRDRGVPSYEQYF.

The V and J genes are TRBV4-2 and TRBJ2-1, with TRBD2 matching over 13 bases. The CDR3 runs 16 residues. V lost 4 bases and J lost 7; bases outside the gene matches: 7. Germline loops: CDR1 LGHNA, CDR2 YNFKEQ. The CDR3 DNA sequence: TGTGCCAGCAGCCTAAGGTTACTAGCGGGAGGGAATGAGCAGTTCTTC. Translation: CASSLRLLAGGNEQFF.

There are a few counts of this clone. V and J are TRBV7-9 and TRBJ2-3; D is ambiguous. Trimming cost V 5 bases and J 11 bases, with 23 bases left between them. Germline V CDR1 and CDR2: SEHNR, FQNEAQ (reference sequence). CDR3 length equals 15 residues. In DNA form, the CDR3 reads TGTGCCAGCAGCGGGTCGGAGTTTGGTGATGCTAGGCAGTATTTT. Its translation is CASSGSEFGDARQYF.

The chain combines TRBV19 with TRBJ1-6; D not resolved. The CDR3 totals 15 residues. V gave up 5 bases and J gave up 7 bases, with 15 bases separating them. Germline V gives CDR1 LNHDA, CDR2 SQIVND (reference sequence). The DNA of the CDR3 is TGTGCCAGTAGTCCCCCCCCGGGGTGGAATTCACCCCTCCACTTT. It translates to CASSPPPGWNSPLHF.

This chain connects TRBV18 to TRBJ2-1; D is uncertain. Trimming stripped 1 base from V and 3 bases from J, with 10 bases between. From germline, CDR1 is KGHSH and CDR2 LQKENI. The CDR3 is 15 amino acids. The CDR3 nucleotides read TGTGCCAGCTCACCACAGGGTATCAACTACAATGAGCAGTTCTTC. This encodes CASSPQGINYNEQFF.

The rearrangement links TRBV27 to TRBJ2-3; D assignment may be TRBD1 or TRBD2 (6 bases each). V lost 3 bases to trimming and J lost 4 bases, with 17 bases between them. This CDR3 is 16 amino acids long. Germline V gene sequence: CDR1 MNHEY, CDR2 SMNVEV (reference sequence). The chain's CDR3 is CASSFLGGASPDTQYF. In DNA, the CDR3 is TGTGCCAGCAGTTTTTTGGGGGGCGCTTCCCCAGATACGCAGTATTTT.